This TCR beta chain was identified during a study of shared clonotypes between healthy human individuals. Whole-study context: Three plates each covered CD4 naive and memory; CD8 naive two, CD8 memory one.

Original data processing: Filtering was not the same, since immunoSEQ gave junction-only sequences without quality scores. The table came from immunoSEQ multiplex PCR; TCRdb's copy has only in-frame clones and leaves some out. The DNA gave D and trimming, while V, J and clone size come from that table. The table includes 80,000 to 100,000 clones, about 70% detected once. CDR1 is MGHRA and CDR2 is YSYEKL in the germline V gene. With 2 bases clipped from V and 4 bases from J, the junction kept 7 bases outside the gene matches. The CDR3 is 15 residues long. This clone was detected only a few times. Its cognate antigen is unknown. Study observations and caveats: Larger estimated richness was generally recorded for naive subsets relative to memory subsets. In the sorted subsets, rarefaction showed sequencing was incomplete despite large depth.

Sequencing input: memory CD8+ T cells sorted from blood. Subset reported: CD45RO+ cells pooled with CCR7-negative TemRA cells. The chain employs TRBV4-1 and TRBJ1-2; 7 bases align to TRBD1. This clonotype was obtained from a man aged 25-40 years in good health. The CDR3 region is CASSQISTGAYGYTF. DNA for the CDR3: TGCGCCAGCAGCCAAATCAGTACAGGGGCCTATGGCTACACCTTC.